What follows are 13 T cell receptor beta chains derived from one specimen sequenced in a study of long-term antiretroviral therapy in people with HIV (dated by TCRdb to between 2021 and 2024). The immunoSEQ hsTCRB v3.0 assay was used at survey level resolution to sequence the TRB variable region. This is the immuneACCESS table as TCRdb keeps it, with only in-frame sequences that have V and J called. A part of the clones is gone; compared with another copy, unresolved V genes explain less than half, and the rest is unexplained. The sample records about 22,000 clones, around 85% of which are singletons. Of the sample, roughly 4.3% is held by the ten largest clones. Sequences were derived from unsorted PBMCs, sampled roughly 4 years after starting antiretroviral therapy. Receptors were obtained from a man aged 18 to 30 with HIV.

V is TRBV5-6 and J is TRBJ1-4, with D perhaps matching TRBD1 (5 bases). The V end lost 3 bases, the J end lost 8 bases, and 20 bases lay between the germline ends. Germline loops: CDR1 SGHDT, CDR2 YYEEEE. The CDR3 is made up of 16 amino acids. CDR3 nucleotide sequence: TGTGCCAGCAGCTACCCCGCAGGGACCAACAAGGAAAAACTGTTTTTT. It yields the protein CASSYPAGTNKEKLFF.

J is TRBJ1-1 and V is TRBV29-1; D may be TRBD1 (6 bases). The CDR3 sequence is 12 residues long. From germline, CDR1 is SQVTM and CDR2 ANQGSEA. For the CDR3, the DNA is TGCAGTTCCGGACAGTTGAACACTGAAGCTTTCTTT. It translates to CSSGQLNTEAFF.

The chain couples TRBV5-1 to TRBJ1-1; no definite D call. Germline V gene data show CDR1 as SGHRS and CDR2 as YFSETQ. The V end was cut by 6 bases, the J end by 5 bases, with 17 bases between. The CDR3 has 14 residues. In DNA, the CDR3 is TGCGCCAGCAAACCCCATAAAGAGGAGACTGAAGCTTTCTTT. Residues: CASKPHKEETEAFF.

The chain couples TRBV9 to TRBJ1-1; weak D call: TRBD1 (6 bases). The germline CDR1 and CDR2 sequences are SGDLS and YYNGEE. The CDR3 is made up of 15 amino acids. V was pared by 0 bases and J by 5 bases, with 14 bases between. The DNA of the CDR3 is TGTGCCAGCAGCGTAGGCGGGGGGCAGGGTACTGAAGCTTTCTTT. Its protein product is CASSVGGGQGTEAFF.

As regards this clone: One junction end does not reproduce the germline sequence, and a read error may be involved. This sequence joins TRBV7-7 and TRBJ2-3; D call uncertain. The CDR3 spans 14 residues. Germline lookup yields CDR1 SSHAT and CDR2 FNYEAQ (reference sequence). The CDR3 here is CASSPVGGTDTQYF. CDR3 bases: TGTGCTAGCAGCCCAGTAGGTGGCACAGATACGCAGTATTTT.

This chain uses TRBV28 with TRBJ2-7, with a tentative D call TRBD1 (6 bases). V was cut by 2 bases and J by 2 bases, with 22 bases left in between. The CDR3 sequence is 18 residues long. Germline-derived CDR1 and CDR2 are MDHEN and SYDVKM. CDR3: CASSLGLVTGVTPYEQYF. The DNA of the CDR3 is TGTGCCAGCAGTTTAGGGCTTGTGACAGGAGTCACCCCCTACGAGCAGTACTTC.

The chain recombines TRBV18 with TRBJ2-3, with 8 bases that match TRBD2. V trimming: 3 bases; J trimming: 4 bases; junction bases outside the gene matches: 3. Germline CDR1 KGHSH, CDR2 LQKENI. The CDR3 runs to 14 residues. The CDR3 is CASSPTGGADTQYF. CDR3 bases: TGTGCCAGCTCACCCACCGGGGGGGCAGATACGCAGTATTTT.

V and J are TRBV19 and TRBJ1-1; 7 nucleotides align to TRBD1. Germline CDR1 reads LNHDA; CDR2 reads SQIVND (reference sequence). The CDR3 is 16 residues long. V lost 4 bases, J lost 5 bases, and 13 bases stayed unmatched. CDR3 region: CASSTASGGASTEAFF. In nucleotides, the CDR3 is TGTGCCAGTAGTACCGCCTCAGGGGGGGCTAGTACTGAAGCTTTCTTT.

The CDR3 region has the DNA TGTGCCAGCAGCACAGGACTAGCGGGGACCGGGGAGCTGTTTTTT. It encodes CASSTGLAGTGELFF. The rearrangement uses TRBV7-3 and TRBJ2-2; 12 nucleotides match TRBD2. Trimming removed 5 bases from V and 5 bases from J; junction bases left unmatched: 3. Germline V CDR1 and CDR2: SGHTA, FQGTGA. The CDR3 is 15 residues long.

The rearrangement links TRBV27 to TRBJ2-7; 9 positions match TRBD1. The length of the CDR3 is 15 residues. The germline CDR1 and CDR2 sequences are MNHEY and SMNVEV (reference sequence). Losses at the gene ends were 5 bases for V and 0 bases for J; bases not matched to a gene: 5. In DNA, the CDR3 is TGTGCCAGCAGTCCTCGACAGGGGGGCTCCTACGAGCAGTACGTC. This sequence encodes CASSPRQGGSYEQYV.

This clone was seen just once. The chain is built from TRBV4-1 and TRBJ2-7; TRBD1 might be the D (5 bases). Per germline, CDR1 MGHRA and CDR2 YSYEKL. V was cut by 0 bases and J by 2 bases, with 8 bases left in between. CDR3 length: 14 residues. In DNA form, the CDR3 reads TGCGCCAGCAGCCAAGAACCAGGGACCTACGAGCAGTACTTC. Its protein product is CASSQEPGTYEQYF.

The genes are TRBV7-8 and TRBJ2-7, with 8 positions matching TRBD2. From germline, CDR1 is SGHVS and CDR2 FQNEAQ. This CDR3 spans 15 amino acids. J was trimmed by 4 bases and V by 8 bases; bases with no gene match: 13. CDR3 DNA: TGTGCCAGCCGTAAGCGGCCTAGCGGGTTTTACGAGCAGTACTTC. Its translation: CASRKRPSGFYEQYF.

This clone was counted a single time. This chain links TRBV7-9 with TRBJ1-3; 7 positions match TRBD1. This CDR3 is 17 amino acids long. With 3 bases clipped from V and 0 bases from J, the junction kept 8 bases outside the gene matches. Germline CDR1 is SEHNR and CDR2 is FQNEAQ (reference sequence). The CDR3 loop reads CASSFGTVPSSGNTIYF. As DNA, the CDR3 is TGTGCCAGCAGCTTCGGGACAGTGCCTTCCTCTGGAAACACCATATATTTT.